The rows below give T cell receptor beta chains drawn from one sample of a study of OX40 agonist ivuxolimab in advanced cancers. TCRdb's table, derived via immunoSEQ multiplex PCR, lists solely in-frame clones and lacks some. The table lists fewer than 70,000 clones, about 89% of them singletons. The starting material was CD4+ or CD8+ T cells sorted from blood, obtained in a trial of the OX40 agonist ivuxolimab. These receptors all stem from an adult with an advanced solid tumor such as melanoma, head and neck, liver or kidney cancer. Each CDR3 is given with its conserved first and last residue. D genes are given only for firm matches. Size is stated for part of the rows, as once, few or many counts, or as a class when the clone is expanded.

V	D	size	J	CDR3	DNA
TRBV9	TRBD2	NA	TRBJ2-1	CASSERGLAGVNEQFF	TGTGCCAGCAGCGAACGTGGACTAGCGGGGGTCAATGAGCAGTTCTTC
TRBV6-5	NA	NA	TRBJ1-2	CASSYRSGGYTF	TGTGCCAGCAGTTACCGCAGCGGTGGCTACACCTTC
TRBV5-1	NA	NA	TRBJ2-1	CASSLGVYNEQFF	TGCGCCAGCAGCTTGGGGGTATACAATGAGCAGTTCTTC
TRBV5-1	NA	NA	TRBJ2-3	CASSKGYSTDTQYF	TGCGCCAGCAGCAAGGGTTATTCCACAGATACGCAGTATTTT
TRBV9	TRBD2	NA	TRBJ2-7	CASSAGTSGYYEQYF	TGTGCCAGCAGTGCCGGGACTAGCGGATACTACGAGCAGTACTTC
TRBV27	TRBD2	NA	TRBJ2-7	CASSLREESYEQYF	TGTGCCAGCAGTCTCCGGGAGGAATCCTACGAGCAGTACTTC
TRBV2	NA	NA	TRBJ1-5	CASSGEASGTRYQPQHF	TGTGCCAGCAGTGGGGAAGCCAGTGGGACAAGATATCAGCCCCAGCATTTT
TRBV7-9	NA	NA	TRBJ2-2	CASSQMANTGELFF	TGTGCCAGCAGTCAGATGGCGAACACCGGGGAGCTGTTTTTT
TRBV11-3	NA	NA	TRBJ2-3	CASSLLSGYTDTQYF	TGTGCCAGCAGCTTACTTTCCGGATACACAGATACGCAGTATTTT
TRBV7-2	NA	NA	TRBJ2-1	CASSLWAGSYNEQFF	TGTGCCAGCAGCTTATGGGCGGGGTCGTACAATGAGCAGTTCTTC
TRBV11-1	NA	once	TRBJ2-7	CASSLLKGGYEQYF	TGTGCCAGCAGCTTACTTAAGGGGGGCTACGAGCAGTACTTC
TRBV9	NA	NA	TRBJ2-5	CASSQTQETQYF	TGTGCCAGCAGCCAGACCCAAGAGACCCAGTACTTC
TRBV6-1	TRBD1	NA	TRBJ2-1	CASSGDRLYNEQFF	TGTGCCAGCAGTGGGGACAGACTCTACAATGAGCAGTTCTTC